This T cell receptor beta chain was captured by sequencing in a study of cytomegalovirus exposure and HLA in healthy donors. General study points: Listed as cytomegalovirus-associated were over 150 TCR beta chains. About 87% or about 30% of the time was how often most TCR beta V segments were productive, according to an earlier analysis.

This PCR relied on a set of 60 Vbeta primers and 13 Jbeta primers. Sequenced by immunoSEQ multiplex PCR; TCRdb stores in-frame clones only, minus some. The listing records about 140,000 clones. Concerning this clone: Its antigen is undetermined.

The TCR originated in a male donor in good health and CMV-seronegative. The sample comprised PBMCs.

The CDR3 DNA sequence: TGCGCCAGCAGCCAAGAGGGACAGGGGCCCTACGAGCAGTACTTC. It translates to CASSQEGQGPYEQYF. V usage is TRBV4-3 and J usage is TRBJ2-7; TRBD1 aligns across 10 bases. This CDR3 spans 15 amino acids. V gave up 0 bases and J gave up 2 bases; unmatched junction bases: 1. The germline gives CDR1 LGHNA, CDR2 YSLEER.